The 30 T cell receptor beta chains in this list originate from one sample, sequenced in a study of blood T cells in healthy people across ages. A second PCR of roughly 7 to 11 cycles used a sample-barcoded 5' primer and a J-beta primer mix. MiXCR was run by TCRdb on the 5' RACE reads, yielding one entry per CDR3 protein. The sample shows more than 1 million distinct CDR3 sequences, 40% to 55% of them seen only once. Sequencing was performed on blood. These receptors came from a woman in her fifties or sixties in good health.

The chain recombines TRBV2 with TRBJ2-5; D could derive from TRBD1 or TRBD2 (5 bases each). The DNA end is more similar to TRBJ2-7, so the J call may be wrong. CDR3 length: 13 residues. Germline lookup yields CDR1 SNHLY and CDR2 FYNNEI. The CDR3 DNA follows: TGTGCCAGCGAGGGAGCAGGGATCTGCGAGCAGTACTTC. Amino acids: CASEGAGICEQYF.

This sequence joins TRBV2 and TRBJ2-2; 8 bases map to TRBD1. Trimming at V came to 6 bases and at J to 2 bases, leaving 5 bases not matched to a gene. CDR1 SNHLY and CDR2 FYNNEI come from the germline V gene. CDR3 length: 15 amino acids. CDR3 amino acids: CASRRTGYNTGELFF. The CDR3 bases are TGTGCCAGCAGGAGGACAGGGTATAACACCGGGGAGCTGTTTTTT.

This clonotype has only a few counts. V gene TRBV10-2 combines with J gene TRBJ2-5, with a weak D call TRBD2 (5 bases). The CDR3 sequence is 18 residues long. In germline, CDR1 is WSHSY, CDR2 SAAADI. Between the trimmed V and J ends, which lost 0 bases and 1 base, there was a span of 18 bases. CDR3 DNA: TGCGCCAGCAGTGAGTCTTTGGTGGGGAGTAGTCTCCAAGAGACCCAGTACTTC. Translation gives CASSESLVGSSLQETQYF.

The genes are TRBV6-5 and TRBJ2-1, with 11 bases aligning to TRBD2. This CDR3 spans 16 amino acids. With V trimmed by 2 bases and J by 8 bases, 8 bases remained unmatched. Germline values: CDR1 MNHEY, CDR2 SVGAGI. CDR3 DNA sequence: TGTGCCAGCAGTTACGGTAGCGGGAGGGCTGCTTATGAGCAGTTCTTC. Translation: CASSYGSGRAAYEQFF.

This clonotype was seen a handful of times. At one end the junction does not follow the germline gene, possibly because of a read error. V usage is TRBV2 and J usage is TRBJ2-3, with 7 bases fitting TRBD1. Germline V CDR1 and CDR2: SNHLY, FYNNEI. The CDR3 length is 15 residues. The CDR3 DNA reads TGTGCCAGCAGAGAAGACAGGGCGAGCACAGATACGCAGTATTTT. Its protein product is CASREDRASTDTQYF.

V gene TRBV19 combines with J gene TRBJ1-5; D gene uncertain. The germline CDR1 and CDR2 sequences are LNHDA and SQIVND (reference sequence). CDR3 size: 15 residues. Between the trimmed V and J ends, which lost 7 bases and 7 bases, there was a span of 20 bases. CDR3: CASTDPGPGGQPQHF. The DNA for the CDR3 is TGTGCCAGTACCGATCCCGGACCCGGCGGGCAGCCCCAGCATTTT.

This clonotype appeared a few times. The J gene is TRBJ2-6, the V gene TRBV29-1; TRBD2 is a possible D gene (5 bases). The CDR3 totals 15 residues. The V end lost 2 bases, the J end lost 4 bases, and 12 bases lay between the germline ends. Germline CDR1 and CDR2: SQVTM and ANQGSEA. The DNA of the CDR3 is TGCAGCGTTGAAATCACCTGGGAGGGGGCCAACGTCCTGACTTTC. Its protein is CSVEITWEGANVLTF.

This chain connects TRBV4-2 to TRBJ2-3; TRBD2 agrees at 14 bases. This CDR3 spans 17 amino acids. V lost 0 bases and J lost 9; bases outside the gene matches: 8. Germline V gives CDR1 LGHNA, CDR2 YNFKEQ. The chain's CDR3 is CASSQELGTSGRGTQYF. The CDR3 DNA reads TGTGCCAGCAGCCAAGAACTGGGGACTAGCGGGAGAGGCACGCAGTATTTT.

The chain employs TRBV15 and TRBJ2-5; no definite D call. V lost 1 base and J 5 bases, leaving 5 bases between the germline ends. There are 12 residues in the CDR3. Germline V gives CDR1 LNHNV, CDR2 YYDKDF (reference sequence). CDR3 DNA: TGTGCCACCAGCAGAGCCGGGGAGACCCAGTACTTC. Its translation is CATSRAGETQYF.

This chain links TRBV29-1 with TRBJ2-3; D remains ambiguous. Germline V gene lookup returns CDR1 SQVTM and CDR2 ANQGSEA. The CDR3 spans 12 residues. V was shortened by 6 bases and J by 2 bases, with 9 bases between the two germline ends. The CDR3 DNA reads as TGCAGCGTCCAGGTGAACACAGATACGCAGTATTTT. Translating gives CSVQVNTDTQYF.

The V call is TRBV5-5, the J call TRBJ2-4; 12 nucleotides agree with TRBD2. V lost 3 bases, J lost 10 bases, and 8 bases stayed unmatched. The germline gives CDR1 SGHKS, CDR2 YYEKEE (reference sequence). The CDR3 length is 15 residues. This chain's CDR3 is CASSSTTSGGTIQYF. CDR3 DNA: TGTGCCAGCAGCTCCACGACTAGCGGGGGAACAATTCAGTACTTC.

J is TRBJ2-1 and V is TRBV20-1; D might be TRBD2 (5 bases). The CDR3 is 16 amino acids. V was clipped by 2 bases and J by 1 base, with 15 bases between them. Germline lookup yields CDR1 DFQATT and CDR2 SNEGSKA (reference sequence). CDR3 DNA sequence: TGCAGTGCTAGACCCCGGGGTCCGAGTTCCTACAATGAGCAGTTCTTC. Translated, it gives CSARPRGPSSYNEQFF.

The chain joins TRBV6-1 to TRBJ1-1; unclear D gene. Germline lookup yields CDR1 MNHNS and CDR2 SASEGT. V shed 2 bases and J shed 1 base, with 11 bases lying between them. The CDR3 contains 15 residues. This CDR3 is CASSESRGRNTEAFF. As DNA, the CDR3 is TGTGCCAGCAGTGAATCCCGGGGTCGGAACACTGAAGCTTTCTTT.

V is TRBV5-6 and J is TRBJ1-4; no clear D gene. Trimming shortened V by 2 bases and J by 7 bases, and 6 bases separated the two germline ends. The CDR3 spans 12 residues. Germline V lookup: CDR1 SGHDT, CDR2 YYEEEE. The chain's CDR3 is CASSFVSEKLFF. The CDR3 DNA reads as TGTGCCAGCAGCTTTGTAAGTGAAAAACTGTTTTTT.

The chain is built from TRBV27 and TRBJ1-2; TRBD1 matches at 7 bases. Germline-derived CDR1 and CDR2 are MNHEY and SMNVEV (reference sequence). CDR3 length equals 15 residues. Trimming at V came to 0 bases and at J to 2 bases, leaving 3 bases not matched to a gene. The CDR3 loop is CASSLSGTENYGYTF. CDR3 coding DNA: TGTGCCAGCAGTTTATCCGGGACAGAGAACTATGGCTACACCTTC.

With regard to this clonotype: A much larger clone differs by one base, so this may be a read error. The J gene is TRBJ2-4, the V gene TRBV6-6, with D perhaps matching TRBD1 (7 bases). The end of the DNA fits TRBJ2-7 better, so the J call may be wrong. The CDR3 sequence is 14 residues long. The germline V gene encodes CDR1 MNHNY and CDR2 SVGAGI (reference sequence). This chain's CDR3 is CVSSSRQGGYEQYF. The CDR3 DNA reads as TGTGTCAGCAGTTCCAGACAGGGAGGCTACGAGCAGTACTTC.

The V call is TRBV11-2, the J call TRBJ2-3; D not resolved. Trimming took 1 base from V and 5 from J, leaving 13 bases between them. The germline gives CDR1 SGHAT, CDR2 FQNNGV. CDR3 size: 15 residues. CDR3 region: CASSLGSTGRDTQYF. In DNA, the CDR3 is TGTGCCAGCAGCTTAGGGAGCACTGGAAGAGATACGCAGTATTTT. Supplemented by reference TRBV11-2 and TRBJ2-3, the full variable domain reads EAGVAQSPRYKIIEKRQSVAFWCNPISGHATLYWYQQILGQGPKLLIQFQNNGVVDDSQLPKDRFSAERLKGVDSTLKIQPAKLEDSAVYLCASSLGSTGRDTQYFGPGTRLTVL.

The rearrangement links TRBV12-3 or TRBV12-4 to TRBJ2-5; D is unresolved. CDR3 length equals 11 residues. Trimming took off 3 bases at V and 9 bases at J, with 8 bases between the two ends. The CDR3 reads CASSFAEAQYF. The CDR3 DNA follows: TGTGCCAGCAGTTTCGCCGAGGCCCAGTACTTC.

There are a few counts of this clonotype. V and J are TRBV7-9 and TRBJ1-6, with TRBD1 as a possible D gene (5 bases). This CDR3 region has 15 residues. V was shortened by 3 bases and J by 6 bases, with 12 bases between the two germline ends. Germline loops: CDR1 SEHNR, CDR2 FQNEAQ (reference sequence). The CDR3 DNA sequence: TGTGCCAGCAGCTTCGGGACCCTCTTTAATTCACCCCTCCACTTT. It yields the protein CASSFGTLFNSPLHF.

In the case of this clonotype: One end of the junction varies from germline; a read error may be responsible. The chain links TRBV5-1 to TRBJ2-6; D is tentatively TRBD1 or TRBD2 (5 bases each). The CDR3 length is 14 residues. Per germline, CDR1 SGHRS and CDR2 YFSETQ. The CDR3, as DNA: TGCGCCTGCAGCTTGGGACCCGGGGCCAACGTCCTGACTTTC. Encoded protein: CACSLGPGANVLTF.

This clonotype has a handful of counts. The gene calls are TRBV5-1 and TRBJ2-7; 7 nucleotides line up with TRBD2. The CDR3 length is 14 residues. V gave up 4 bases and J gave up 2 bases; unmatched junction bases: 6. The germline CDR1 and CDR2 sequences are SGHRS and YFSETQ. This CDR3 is CASSAGLQTYEQYF. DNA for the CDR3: TGCGCCAGCAGCGCGGGACTACAGACCTACGAGCAGTACTTC.

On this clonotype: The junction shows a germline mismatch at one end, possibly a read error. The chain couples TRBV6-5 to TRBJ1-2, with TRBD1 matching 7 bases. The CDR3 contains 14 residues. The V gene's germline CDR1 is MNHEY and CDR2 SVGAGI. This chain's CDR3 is CASSYDRANYGYTF. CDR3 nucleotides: TGTGCCAGCAGTTACGACAGGGCTAACTATGGTTACACCTTC.

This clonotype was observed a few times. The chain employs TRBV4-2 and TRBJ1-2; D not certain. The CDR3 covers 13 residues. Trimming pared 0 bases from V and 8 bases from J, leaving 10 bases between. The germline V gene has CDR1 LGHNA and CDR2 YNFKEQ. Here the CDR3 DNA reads TGTGCCAGCAGCCAAGACCGGGAGGTCGGCTACACCTTC. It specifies CASSQDREVGYTF.

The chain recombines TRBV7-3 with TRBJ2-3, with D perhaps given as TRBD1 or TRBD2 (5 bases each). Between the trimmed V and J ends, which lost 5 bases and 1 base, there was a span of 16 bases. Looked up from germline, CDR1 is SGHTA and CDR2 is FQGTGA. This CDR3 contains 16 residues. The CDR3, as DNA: TGTGCCAGCAGCCGCTATACTAGGGGAGGCACAGATACGCAGTATTTT. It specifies CASSRYTRGGTDTQYF.

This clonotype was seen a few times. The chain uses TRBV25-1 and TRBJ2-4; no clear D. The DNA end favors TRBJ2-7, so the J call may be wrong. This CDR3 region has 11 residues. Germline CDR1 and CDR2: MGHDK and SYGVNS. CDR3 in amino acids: CASSEPNEQYF. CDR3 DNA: TGTGCCAGCAGTGAACCTAACGAGCAGTACTTC.

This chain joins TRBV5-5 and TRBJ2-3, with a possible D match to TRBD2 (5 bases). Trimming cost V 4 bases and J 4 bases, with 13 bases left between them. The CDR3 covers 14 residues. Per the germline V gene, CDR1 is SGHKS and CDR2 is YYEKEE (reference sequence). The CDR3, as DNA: TGTGCCAGCAGCCCCCGGTCGCGGGCAGATACGCAGTATTTT. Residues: CASSPRSRADTQYF.

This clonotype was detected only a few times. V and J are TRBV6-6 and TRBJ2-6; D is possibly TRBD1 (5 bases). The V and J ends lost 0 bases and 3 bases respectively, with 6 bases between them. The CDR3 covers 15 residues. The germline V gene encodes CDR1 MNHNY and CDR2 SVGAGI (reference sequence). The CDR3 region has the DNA TGTGCCAGCAGTTACTCAGGGGTTGGGGCCAACGTCCTGACTTTC. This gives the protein CASSYSGVGANVLTF.

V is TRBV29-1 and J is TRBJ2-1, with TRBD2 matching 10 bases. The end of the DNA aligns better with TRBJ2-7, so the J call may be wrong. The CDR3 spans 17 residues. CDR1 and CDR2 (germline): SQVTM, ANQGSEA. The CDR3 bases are TGCAGCGTTGAAGATCTTGAGCGGGAGGGCTCCTACAATGAGCAGTACTTC. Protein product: CSVEDLEREGSYNEQYF.

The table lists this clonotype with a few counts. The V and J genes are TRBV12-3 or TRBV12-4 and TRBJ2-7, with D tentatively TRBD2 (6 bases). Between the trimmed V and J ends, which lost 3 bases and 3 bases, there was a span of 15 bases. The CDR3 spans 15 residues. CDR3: CASSFAAGPGYEQYF. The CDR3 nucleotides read TGTGCCAGCAGTTTCGCCGCGGGACCGGGCTACGAGCAGTACTTC.

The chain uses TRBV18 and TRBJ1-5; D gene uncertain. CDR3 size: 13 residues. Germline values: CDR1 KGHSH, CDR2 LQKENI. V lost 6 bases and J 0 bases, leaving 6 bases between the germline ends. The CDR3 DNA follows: TGTGCCAGCTCGGTCATTAGCAATCAGCCCCAGCATTTT. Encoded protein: CASSVISNQPQHF.